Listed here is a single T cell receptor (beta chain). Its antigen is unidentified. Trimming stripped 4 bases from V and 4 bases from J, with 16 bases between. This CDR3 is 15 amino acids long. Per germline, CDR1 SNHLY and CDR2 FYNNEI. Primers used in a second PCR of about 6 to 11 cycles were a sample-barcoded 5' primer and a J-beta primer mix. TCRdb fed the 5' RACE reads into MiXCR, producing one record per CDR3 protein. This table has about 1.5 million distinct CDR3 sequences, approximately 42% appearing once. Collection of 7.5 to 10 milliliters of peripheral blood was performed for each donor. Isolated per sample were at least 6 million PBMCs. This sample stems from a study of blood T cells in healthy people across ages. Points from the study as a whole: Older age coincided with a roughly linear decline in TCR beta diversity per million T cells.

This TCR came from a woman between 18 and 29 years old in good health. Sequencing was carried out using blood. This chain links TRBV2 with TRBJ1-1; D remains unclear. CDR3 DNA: TGTGCCAGCAGTGTCCCATCGGGCGAGGGCACTGAAGCTTTCTTT. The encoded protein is CASSVPSGEGTEAFF.